The 6 T cell receptor beta chains listed next were all sequenced from one sample in a study of blood T cell repertoires in COVID-19. This table comes from immunoSEQ multiplex PCR, and its TCRdb copy is limited to in-frame clones, with some not included. The table includes 150,000 to 200,000 clones, about 81% detected once. Sample: peripheral blood. The source is a woman over 75 with COVID-19, enrolled during active disease.

This sequence joins TRBV13 and TRBJ2-7; 7 nucleotides agree with TRBD2. CDR3 length: 17 amino acids. CDR1 and CDR2 (germline): PRHDT, FYEKMQ (reference sequence). The ends lost 0 bases at V and 0 bases at J; junction bases unmatched: 8. The CDR3 is CASSLGLGGGPSYEQYF. The CDR3, as DNA: TGTGCCAGCAGCTTAGGACTTGGGGGAGGGCCCTCCTACGAGCAGTACTTC.

The chain employs TRBV2 and TRBJ2-7; 12 bases agree with TRBD2. The ends lost 7 bases at V and 6 bases at J; junction bases unmatched: 10. CDR1 SNHLY and CDR2 FYNNEI come from the germline V gene. The CDR3 runs to 15 residues. This chain's CDR3 is CASTLGLAGGREQYF. In DNA form, the CDR3 reads TGTGCCAGCACCCTAGGGCTAGCGGGAGGGCGCGAGCAGTACTTC.

The rearrangement uses TRBV6-6 and TRBJ1-4; D is undetermined. This CDR3 is built from 14 residues. V was trimmed by 5 bases and J by 8 bases, leaving 15 bases between them. Germline values: CDR1 MNHNY, CDR2 SVGAGI (reference sequence). This CDR3 is CASSNWRGLEKLFF. The DNA for the CDR3 is TGTGCCAGCAGTAACTGGAGAGGGCTCGAAAAACTGTTTTTT.

The gene calls are TRBV2 and TRBJ2-1, with D possibly TRBD2 on 5 matching bases. Germline lookup yields CDR1 SNHLY and CDR2 FYNNEI. V was shortened by 7 bases and J by 15 bases, with 25 bases between the two germline ends. The CDR3 spans 14 residues. The CDR3 region has the DNA TGTGCCAGCACCGCCCAAATCGCGGGCGGAGTACGGTTCTTC. Translating gives CASTAQIAGGVRFF.

J is TRBJ1-1 and V is TRBV18; D call uncertain. Germline CDR1 KGHSH, CDR2 LQKENI. The CDR3 totals 15 residues. The V end lost 0 bases, the J end lost 5 bases, and 13 bases lay between the germline ends. This chain's CDR3 is CASSPPSTRRTEAFF. The CDR3 DNA is TGTGCCAGCTCACCACCGTCGACCCGGAGGACTGAAGCTTTCTTT.

This chain joins TRBV18 and TRBJ1-1, with D maybe TRBD1 (6 bases). Germline V CDR1 and CDR2: KGHSH, LQKENI. V was cut by 5 bases and J by 4 bases, with 23 bases left in between. CDR3 length: 17 amino acids. The CDR3 reads CASSKWQSKGGITEAFF. The CDR3 bases are TGTGCCAGCTCAAAGTGGCAGAGTAAGGGGGGGATCACTGAAGCTTTCTTT.